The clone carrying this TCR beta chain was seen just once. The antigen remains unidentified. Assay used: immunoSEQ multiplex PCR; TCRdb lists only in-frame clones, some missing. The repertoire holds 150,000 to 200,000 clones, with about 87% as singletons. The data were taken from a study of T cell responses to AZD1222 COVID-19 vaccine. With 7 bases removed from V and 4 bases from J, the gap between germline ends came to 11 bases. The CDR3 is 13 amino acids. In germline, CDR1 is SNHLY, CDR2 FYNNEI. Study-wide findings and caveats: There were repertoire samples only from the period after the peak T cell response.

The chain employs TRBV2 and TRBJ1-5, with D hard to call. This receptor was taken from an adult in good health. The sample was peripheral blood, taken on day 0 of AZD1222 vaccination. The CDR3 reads CASTILFNQPQHF. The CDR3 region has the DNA TGTGCCAGCACGATCCTTTTTAATCAGCCCCAGCATTTT. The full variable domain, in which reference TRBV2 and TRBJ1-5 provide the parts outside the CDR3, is EPEVTQTPSHQVTQMGQEVILRCVPISNHLYFYWYRQILGQKVEFLVSFYNNEISEKSEIFDDQFSVERPDGSNFTLKIRSTKLEDSAMYFCASTILFNQPQHFGDGTRLSIL.